The T cell receptor beta chain described here comes from a study of cytomegalovirus exposure and HLA in healthy donors. 13 Jbeta primers and 60 Vbeta primers were used for the PCR. The method was immunoSEQ multiplex PCR; TCRdb's version includes in-frame clones alone and lacks a portion of them. In total, the table holds some 71,000 clones. Trimming at V came to 6 bases and at J to 6 bases, leaving 5 bases not matched to a gene. The CDR3 is made up of 14 amino acids. Per germline, CDR1 SGHTA and CDR2 FQGNSA. This receptor was taken from a woman aged 25 to 39 in good health and CMV-seronegative. Specimen: PBMCs. The chain couples TRBV7-2 to TRBJ1-6; 7 nucleotides align to TRBD1. DNA for the CDR3: TGTGCCAGCAGACTCGGGACAGTTAATTCACCCCTCCACTTT. This sequence encodes CASRLGTVNSPLHF.